This T cell receptor beta chain was observed in a study of metastatic and nonmetastatic thyroid tumors. Study background: Samples came from malignant and benign thyroid patients, and repertoires were compared across blood and tumor or nodule tissue.

Ahead of thyroid surgery, no patient had received treatment of any kind. The V and J ends lost 0 bases and 5 bases, in that order; junction bases with no gene match: 11. The CDR3 extends over 18 amino acids. CDR1 and CDR2 from the germline V gene are SGDLS and YYNGEE. MiXCR was used by TCRdb to re-call the PCR reads. Among under 15,000 clones listed, over 20% were seen once. The study's findings and limits: The study reportedly found significantly higher TCR beta diversity in malignant thyroid tumors than benign nodules, in blood and tumor.

There are many counts of this clone. What it recognizes is unknown. The sequencing sample was made of adjacent normal tissue. The receptor's source is a female donor with papillary thyroid cancer or a benign thyroid nodule (not recorded which). Some clones in this sample may be carry-over from other donors' samples. The rearrangement uses TRBV9 and TRBJ2-5; 12 bases are shared with TRBD2. This chain's CDR3 is CASSVGPSGRARGETQYF. DNA of the CDR3: TGTGCCAGCAGCGTAGGGCCTAGCGGGAGGGCCCGAGGGGAGACCCAGTACTTC.